This T cell receptor (beta chain) is drawn from a study of T cell repertoires in cytomegalovirus infection. Via MiXCR, TCRdb re-called the reads, giving one row per CDR3 protein. The sample has under 600,000 distinct CDR3 sequences; approximately 15% are singletons. Trimming removed 9 bases from V and 0 bases from J, with 18 bases in between. CDR1 and CDR2 from the germline V gene are MNHNS and SASEGT. The CDR3 length is 16 residues. This clonotype appeared many times. This chain links TRBV6-1 with TRBJ2-1; maybe TRBD2 (5 bases). This clonotype was sampled from a human donor in good health (CMV status not recorded). Some clones in this sample may be carry-over from other donors' samples. Material for sequencing was CD8+ T cells from PBMCs. In nucleotides, the CDR3 is TGTGCCAGTTCCACCGAGAGAACTAGCTCCTACAATGAGCAGTTCTTC. Translating it yields CASSTERTSSYNEQFF.